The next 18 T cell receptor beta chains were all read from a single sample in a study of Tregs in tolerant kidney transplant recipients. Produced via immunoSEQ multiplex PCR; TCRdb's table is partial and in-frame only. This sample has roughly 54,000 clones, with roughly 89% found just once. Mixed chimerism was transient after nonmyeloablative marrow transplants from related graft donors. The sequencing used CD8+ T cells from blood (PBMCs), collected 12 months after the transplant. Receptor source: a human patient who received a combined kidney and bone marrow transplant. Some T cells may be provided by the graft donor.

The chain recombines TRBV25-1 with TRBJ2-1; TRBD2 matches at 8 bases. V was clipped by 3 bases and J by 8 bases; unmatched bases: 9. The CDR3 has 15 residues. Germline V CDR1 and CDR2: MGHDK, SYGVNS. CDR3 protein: CASSDWAGGPDEQFF. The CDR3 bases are TGTGCCAGCAGTGATTGGGCGGGAGGACCGGATGAGCAGTTCTTC.

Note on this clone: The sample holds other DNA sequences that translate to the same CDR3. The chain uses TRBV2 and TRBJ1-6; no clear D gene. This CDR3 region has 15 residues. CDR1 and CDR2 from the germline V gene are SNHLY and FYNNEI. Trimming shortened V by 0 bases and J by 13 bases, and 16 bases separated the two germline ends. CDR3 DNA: TGTGCCAGCAGTGAAGCGCTTGGAGGGAACTCCCCCCTCCACTTT. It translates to CASSEALGGNSPLHF. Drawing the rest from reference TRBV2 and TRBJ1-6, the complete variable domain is EPEVTQTPSHQVTQMGQEVILRCVPISNHLYFYWYRQILGQKVEFLVSFYNNEISEKSEIFDDQFSVERPDGSNFTLKIRSTKLEDSAMYFCASSEALGGNSPLHFGNGTRLTVT.

The CDR3 nucleotides are TGTGCCAGCAGCTCTACCAACCAGATGACTAGCGGGAGGGGTACCGGGGAGCTGTTTTTT. It encodes CASSSTNQMTSGRGTGELFF. This chain links TRBV7-6 with TRBJ2-2; TRBD2 aligns across 14 bases. This CDR3 has 20 residues. Looked up from germline, CDR1 is SGHVS and CDR2 is FNYEAQ. Trimming at V came to 4 bases and at J to 5 bases, leaving 15 bases not matched to a gene.

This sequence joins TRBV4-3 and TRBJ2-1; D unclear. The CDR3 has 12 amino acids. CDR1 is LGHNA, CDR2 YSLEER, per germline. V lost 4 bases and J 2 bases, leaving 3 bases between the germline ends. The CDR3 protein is CASSLTYNEQFF. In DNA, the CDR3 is TGCGCCAGCAGCCTAACCTACAATGAGCAGTTCTTC.

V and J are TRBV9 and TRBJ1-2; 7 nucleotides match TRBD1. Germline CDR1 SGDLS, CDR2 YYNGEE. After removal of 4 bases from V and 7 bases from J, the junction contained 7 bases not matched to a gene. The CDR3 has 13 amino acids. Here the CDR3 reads CASSSTGLLGYTF. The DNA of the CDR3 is TGTGCCAGCAGCTCGACAGGGTTACTTGGCTACACCTTC. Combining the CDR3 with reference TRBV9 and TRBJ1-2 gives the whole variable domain DSGVTQTPKHLITATGQRVTLRCSPRSGDLSVYWYQQSLDQGLQFLIQYYNGEERAKGNILERFSAQQFPDLHSELNLSSLELGDSALYFCASSSTGLLGYTFGSGTRLTVV.

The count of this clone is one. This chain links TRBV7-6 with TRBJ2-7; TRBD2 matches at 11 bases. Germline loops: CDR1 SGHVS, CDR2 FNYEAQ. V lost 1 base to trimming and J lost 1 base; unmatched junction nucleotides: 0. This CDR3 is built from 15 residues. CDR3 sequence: CASSLGLAGSYEQYF. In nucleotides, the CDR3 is TGTGCCAGCAGCTTAGGACTAGCGGGATCCTACGAGCAGTACTTC.

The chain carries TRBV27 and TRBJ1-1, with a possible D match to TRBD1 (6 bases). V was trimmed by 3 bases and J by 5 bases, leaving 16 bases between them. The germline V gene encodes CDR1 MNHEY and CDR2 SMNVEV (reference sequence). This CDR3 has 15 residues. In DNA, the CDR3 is TGTGCCAGCAGTTTCTCGGTAAGGGGGGGTACTGAAGCTTTCTTT. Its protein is CASSFSVRGGTEAFF.

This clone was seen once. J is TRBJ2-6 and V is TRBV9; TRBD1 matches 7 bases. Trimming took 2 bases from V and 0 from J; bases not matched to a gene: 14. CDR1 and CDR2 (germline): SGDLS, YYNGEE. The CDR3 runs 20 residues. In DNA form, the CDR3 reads TGTGCCAGCAGCGTGGAGACAGGGCATTCCCCTCTCTCTGGGGCCAACGTCCTGACTTTC. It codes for CASSVETGHSPLSGANVLTF.

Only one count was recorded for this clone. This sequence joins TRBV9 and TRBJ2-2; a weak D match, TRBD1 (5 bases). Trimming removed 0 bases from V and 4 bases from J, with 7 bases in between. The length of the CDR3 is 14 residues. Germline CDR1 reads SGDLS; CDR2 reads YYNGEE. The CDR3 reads CASSVVGPTGELFF. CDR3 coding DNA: TGTGCCAGCAGCGTAGTGGGGCCCACCGGGGAGCTGTTTTTT. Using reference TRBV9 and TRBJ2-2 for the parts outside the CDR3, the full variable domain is DSGVTQTPKHLITATGQRVTLRCSPRSGDLSVYWYQQSLDQGLQFLIQYYNGEERAKGNILERFSAQQFPDLHSELNLSSLELGDSALYFCASSVVGPTGELFFGEGSRLTVL.

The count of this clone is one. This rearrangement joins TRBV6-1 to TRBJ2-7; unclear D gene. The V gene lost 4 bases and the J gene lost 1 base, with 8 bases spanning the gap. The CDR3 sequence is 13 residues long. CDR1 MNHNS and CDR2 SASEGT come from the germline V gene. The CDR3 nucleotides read TGTGCCAGCAGTGTCGACATTTCCTACGAGCAGTACTTC. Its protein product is CASSVDISYEQYF.

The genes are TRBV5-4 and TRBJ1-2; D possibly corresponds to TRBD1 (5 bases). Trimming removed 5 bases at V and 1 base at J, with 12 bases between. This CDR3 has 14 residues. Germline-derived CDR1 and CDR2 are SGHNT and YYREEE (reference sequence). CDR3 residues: CASSWGTFNYGYTF. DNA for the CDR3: TGTGCCAGCAGTTGGGGGACTTTTAACTATGGCTACACCTTC.

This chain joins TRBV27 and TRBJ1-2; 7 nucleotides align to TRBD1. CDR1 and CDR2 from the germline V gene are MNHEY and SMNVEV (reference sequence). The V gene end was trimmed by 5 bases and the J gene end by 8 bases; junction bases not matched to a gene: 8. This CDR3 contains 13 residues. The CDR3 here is CASSVDRSGGYTF. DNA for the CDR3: TGTGCCAGCAGTGTGGACAGGTCCGGCGGCTACACCTTC.

The CDR3 coding sequence is TGTGCCAGCAGCGTAGTACCCGGGACTAGCGGGGGCCAGAACACCGGGGAGCTGTTTTTT. Its protein product is CASSVVPGTSGGQNTGELFF. This chain connects TRBV9 to TRBJ2-2; 14 bases fit TRBD2. CDR3 length equals 20 residues. Trimming cost V 0 bases and J 1 base; bases outside gene matches: 8. Germline-derived CDR1 and CDR2 are SGDLS and YYNGEE.

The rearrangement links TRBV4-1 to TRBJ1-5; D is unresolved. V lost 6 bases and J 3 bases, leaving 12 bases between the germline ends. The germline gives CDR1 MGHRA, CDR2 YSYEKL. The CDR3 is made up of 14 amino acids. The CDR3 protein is CASSTIWANQPQHF. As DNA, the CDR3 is TGCGCCAGCAGTACAATTTGGGCCAATCAGCCCCAGCATTTT.

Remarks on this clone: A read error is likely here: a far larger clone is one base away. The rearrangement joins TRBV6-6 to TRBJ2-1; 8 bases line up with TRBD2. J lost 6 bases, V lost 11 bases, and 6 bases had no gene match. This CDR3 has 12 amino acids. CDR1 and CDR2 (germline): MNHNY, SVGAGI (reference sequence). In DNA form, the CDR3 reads TGTGCCGCCATGGGACTAGGCAATGAGCAGTTCTTC. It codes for CAAMGLGNEQFF.

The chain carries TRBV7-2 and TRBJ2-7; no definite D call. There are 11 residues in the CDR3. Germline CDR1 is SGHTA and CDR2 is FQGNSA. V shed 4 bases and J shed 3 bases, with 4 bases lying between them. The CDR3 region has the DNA TGTGCCAGCAGCTGGCACTACGAGCAGTACTTC. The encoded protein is CASSWHYEQYF.

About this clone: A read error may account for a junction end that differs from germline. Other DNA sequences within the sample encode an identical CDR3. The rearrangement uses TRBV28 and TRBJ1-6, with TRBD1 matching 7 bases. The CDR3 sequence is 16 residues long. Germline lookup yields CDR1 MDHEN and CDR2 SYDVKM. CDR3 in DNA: TGTGCCAGCAGTTCCCGGACAGGAAGATATAATTCCCCCCTCCACTTT. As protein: CASSSRTGRYNSPLHF.

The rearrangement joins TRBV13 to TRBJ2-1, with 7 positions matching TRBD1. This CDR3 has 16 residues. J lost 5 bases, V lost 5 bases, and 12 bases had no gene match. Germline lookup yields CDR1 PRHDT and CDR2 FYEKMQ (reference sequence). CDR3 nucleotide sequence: TGTGCCAGCAGCCAAGGGAACGGACAGGTAGACAATGAGCAGTTCTTC. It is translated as CASSQGNGQVDNEQFF.